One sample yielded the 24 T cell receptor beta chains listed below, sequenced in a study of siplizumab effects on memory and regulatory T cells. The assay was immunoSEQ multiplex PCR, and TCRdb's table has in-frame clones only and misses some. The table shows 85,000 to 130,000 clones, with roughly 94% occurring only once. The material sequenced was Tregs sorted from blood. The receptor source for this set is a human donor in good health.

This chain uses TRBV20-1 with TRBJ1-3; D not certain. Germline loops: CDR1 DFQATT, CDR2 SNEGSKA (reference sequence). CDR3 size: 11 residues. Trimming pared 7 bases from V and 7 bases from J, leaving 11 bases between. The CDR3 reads CSVRPANTIYF. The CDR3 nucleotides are TGCAGTGTCCGACCGGCCAACACCATATATTTT.

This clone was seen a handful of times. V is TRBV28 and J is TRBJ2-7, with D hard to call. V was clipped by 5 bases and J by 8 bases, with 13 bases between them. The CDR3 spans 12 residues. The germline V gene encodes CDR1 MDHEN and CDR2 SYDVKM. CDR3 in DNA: TGTGCCAGCAGTACCCCGGTCCGGCAGCAGTACTTC. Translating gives CASSTPVRQQYF.

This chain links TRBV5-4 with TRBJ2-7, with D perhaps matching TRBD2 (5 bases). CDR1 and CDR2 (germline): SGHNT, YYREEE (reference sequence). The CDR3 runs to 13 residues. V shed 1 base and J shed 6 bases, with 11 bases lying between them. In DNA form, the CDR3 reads TGTGCCAGCAGCTTGTCGACACGGGGCGAGCAGTACTTC. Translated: CASSLSTRGEQYF.

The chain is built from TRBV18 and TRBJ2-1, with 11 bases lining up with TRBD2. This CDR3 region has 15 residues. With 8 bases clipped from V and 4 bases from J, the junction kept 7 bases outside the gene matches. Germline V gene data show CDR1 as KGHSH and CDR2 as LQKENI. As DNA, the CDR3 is TGTGCCAGCAATACCGGGACTAGCGGATACAATGAGCAGTTCTTC. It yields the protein CASNTGTSGYNEQFF.

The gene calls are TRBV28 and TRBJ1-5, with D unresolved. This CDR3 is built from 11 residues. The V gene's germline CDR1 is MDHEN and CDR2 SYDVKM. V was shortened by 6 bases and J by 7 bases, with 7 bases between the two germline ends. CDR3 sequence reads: CASRSGQPQHF. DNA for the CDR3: TGTGCCAGCAGATCCGGACAGCCCCAGCATTTT. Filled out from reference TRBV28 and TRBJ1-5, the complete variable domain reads DVKVTQSSRYLVKRTGEKVFLECVQDMDHENMFWYRQDPGLGLRLIYFSYDVKMKEKGDIPEGYSVSREKKERFSLILESASTNQTSMYLCASRSGQPQHFGDGTRLSIL.

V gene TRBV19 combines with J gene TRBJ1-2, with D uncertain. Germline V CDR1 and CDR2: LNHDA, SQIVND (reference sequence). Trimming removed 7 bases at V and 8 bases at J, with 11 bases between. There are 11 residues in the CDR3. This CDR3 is CASTIGGGYTF. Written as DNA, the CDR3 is TGTGCCAGTACCATCGGTGGAGGCTACACCTTC.

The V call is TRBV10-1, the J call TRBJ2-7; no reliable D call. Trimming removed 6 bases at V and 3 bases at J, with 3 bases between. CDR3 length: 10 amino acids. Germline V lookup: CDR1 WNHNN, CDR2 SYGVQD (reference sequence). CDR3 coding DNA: TGCGCCAGCAGGGGCTACGAGCAGTACTTC. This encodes CASRGYEQYF.

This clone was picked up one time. The CDR3 here is CASSVPGQPEAFF. CDR3 nucleotide sequence: TGTGCCAGCAGTGTACCGGGACAACCTGAAGCTTTCTTT. The chain recombines TRBV5-4 with TRBJ1-1, with a tentative D call TRBD1 (6 bases). This CDR3 has 13 residues. Germline V gene data show CDR1 as SGHNT and CDR2 as YYREEE (reference sequence). The V end was cut by 5 bases, the J end by 6 bases, with 14 bases between. Drawing the rest from reference TRBV5-4 and TRBJ1-1, the complete variable domain is ETGVTQSPTHLIKTRGQQVTLRCSSQSGHNTVSWYQQALGQGPQFIFQYYREEENGRGNFPPRFSGLQFPNYSSELNVNALELDDSALYLCASSVPGQPEAFFGQGTRLTVV.

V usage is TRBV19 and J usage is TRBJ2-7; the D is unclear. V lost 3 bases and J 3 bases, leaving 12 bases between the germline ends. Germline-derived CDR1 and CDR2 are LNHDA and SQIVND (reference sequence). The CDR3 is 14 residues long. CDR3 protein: CASSITNSRYEQYF. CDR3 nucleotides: TGTGCCAGTAGTATTACTAACAGCCGCTACGAGCAGTACTTC.

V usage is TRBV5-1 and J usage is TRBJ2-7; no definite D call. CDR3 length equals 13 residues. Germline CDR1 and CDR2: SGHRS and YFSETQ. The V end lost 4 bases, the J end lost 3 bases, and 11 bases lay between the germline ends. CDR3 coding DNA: TGCGCCAGCAGCCCCCGGCCTTACTACGAGCAGTACTTC. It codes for CASSPRPYYEQYF.

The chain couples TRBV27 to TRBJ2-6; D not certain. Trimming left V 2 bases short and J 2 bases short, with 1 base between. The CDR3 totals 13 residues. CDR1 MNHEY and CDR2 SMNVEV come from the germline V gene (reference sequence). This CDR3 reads CASSLAGANVLTF. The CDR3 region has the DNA TGTGCCAGCAGTTTAGCTGGGGCCAACGTCCTGACTTTC. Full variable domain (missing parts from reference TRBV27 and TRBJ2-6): EAQVTQNPRYLITVTGKKLTVTCSQNMNHEYMSWYRQDPGLGLRQIYYSMNVEVTDKGDVPEGYKVSRKEKRNFPLILESPSPNQTSLYFCASSLAGANVLTFGAGSRLTVL.

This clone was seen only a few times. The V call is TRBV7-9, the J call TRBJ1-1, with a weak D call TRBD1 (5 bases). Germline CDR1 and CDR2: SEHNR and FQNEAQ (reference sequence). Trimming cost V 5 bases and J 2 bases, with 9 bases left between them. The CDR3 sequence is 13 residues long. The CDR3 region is CASSRGVNTEAFF. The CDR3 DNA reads TGTGCCAGCAGCCGGGGGGTAAACACTGAAGCTTTCTTT.

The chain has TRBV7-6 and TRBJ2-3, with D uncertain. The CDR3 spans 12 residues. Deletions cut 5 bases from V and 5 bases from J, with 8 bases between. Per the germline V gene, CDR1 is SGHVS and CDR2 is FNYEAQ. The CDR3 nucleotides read TGTGCCAGCAGCAATAGCTTAGATACGCAGTATTTT. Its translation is CASSNSLDTQYF.

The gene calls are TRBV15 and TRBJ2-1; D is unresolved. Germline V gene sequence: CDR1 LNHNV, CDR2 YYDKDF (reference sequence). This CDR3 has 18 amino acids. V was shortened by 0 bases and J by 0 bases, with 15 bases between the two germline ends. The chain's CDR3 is CATSRDIGGPSSYNEQFF. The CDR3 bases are TGTGCCACCAGCAGAGATATAGGCGGACCGAGCTCCTACAATGAGCAGTTCTTC.

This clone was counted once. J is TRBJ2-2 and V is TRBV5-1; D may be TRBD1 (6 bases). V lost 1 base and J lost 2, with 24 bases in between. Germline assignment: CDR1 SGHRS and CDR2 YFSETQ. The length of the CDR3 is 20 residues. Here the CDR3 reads CASSLTPPPDGRGNTGELFF. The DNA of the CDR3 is TGCGCCAGCAGCTTGACTCCCCCCCCGGATGGCAGGGGCAACACCGGGGAGCTGTTTTTT.

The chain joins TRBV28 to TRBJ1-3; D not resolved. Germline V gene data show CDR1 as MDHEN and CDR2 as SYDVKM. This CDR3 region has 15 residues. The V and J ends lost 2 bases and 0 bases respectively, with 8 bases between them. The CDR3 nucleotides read TGTGCCAGCAGTTTAAGCTTTCTCTCTGGAAACACCATATATTTT. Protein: CASSLSFLSGNTIYF.

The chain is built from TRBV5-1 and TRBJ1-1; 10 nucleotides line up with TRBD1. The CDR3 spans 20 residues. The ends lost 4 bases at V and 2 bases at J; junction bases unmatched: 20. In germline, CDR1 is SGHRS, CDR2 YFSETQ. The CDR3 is CASSPQRGGVTGGRNTEAFF. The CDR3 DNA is TGCGCCAGCAGCCCCCAAAGAGGAGGGGTGACAGGGGGCAGAAACACTGAAGCTTTCTTT.

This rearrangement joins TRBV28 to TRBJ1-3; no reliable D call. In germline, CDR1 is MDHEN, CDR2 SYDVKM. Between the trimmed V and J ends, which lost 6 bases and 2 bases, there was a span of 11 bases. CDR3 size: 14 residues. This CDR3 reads CASRKDIAGNTIYF. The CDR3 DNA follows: TGTGCCAGCAGAAAGGATATTGCTGGAAACACCATATATTTT.

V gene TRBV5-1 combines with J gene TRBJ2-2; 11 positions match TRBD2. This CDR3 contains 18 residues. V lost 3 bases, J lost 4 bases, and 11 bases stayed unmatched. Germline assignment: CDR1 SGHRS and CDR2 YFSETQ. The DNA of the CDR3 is TGCGCCAGCAGCTCCACCAAACTAGCGGGAGTGGGCACCGGGGAGCTGTTTTTT. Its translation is CASSSTKLAGVGTGELFF. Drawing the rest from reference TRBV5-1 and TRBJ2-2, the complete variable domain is KAGVTQTPRYLIKTRGQQVTLSCSPISGHRSVSWYQQTPGQGLQFLFEYFSETQRNKGNFPGRFSGRQFSNSRSEMNVSTLELGDSALYLCASSSTKLAGVGTGELFFGEGSRLTVL.

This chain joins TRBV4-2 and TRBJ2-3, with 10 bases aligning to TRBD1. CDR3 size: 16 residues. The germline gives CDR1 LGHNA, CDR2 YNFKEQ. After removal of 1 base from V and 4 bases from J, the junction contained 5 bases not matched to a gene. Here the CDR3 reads CASSQGDRGRADTQYF. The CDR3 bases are TGTGCCAGCAGCCAAGGGGACAGGGGTCGCGCAGATACGCAGTATTTT.

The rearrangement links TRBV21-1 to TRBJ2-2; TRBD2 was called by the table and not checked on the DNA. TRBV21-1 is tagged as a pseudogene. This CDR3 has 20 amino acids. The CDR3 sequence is CASSTPSLLAGPSGTGELFF. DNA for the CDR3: TGTGCCAGCAGCACCCCCTCACTTCTTGCCGGTCCTAGCGGCACCGGGGAGCTGTTTTTT.

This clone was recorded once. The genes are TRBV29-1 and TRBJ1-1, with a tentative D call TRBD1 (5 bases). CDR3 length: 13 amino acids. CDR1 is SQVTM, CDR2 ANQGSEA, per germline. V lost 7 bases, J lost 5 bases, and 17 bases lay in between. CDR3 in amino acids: CSASRGGVTEAFF. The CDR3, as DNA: TGCAGCGCCTCACGGGGAGGGGTGACTGAAGCTTTCTTT.

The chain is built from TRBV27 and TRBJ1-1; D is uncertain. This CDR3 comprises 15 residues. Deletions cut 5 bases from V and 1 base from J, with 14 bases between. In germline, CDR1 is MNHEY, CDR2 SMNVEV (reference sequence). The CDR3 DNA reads TGTGCCAGCAGTAATTTGGGCGGAGGGAACACTGAAGCTTTCTTT. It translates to CASSNLGGGNTEAFF.

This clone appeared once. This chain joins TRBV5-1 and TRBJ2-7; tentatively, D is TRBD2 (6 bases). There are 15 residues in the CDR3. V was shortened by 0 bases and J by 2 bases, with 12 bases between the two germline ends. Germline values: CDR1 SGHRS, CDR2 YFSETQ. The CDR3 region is CASSLVFGSPYEQYF. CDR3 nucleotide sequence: TGCGCCAGCAGCTTGGTTTTCGGGAGCCCCTACGAGCAGTACTTC.